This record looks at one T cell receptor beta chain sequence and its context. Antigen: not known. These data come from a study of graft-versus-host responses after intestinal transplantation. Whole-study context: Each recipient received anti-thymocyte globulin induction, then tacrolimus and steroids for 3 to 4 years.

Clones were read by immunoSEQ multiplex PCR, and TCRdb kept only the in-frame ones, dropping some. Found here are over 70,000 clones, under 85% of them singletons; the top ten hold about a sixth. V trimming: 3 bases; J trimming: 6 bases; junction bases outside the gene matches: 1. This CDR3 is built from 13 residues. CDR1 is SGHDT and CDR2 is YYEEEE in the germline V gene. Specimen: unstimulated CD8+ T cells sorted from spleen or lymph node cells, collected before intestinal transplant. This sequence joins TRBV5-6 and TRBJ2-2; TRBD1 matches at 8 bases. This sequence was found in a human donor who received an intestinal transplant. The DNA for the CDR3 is TGTGCCAGCAGCTCACAGGGGGCCGGGGAGCTGTTTTTT. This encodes CASSSQGAGELFF.